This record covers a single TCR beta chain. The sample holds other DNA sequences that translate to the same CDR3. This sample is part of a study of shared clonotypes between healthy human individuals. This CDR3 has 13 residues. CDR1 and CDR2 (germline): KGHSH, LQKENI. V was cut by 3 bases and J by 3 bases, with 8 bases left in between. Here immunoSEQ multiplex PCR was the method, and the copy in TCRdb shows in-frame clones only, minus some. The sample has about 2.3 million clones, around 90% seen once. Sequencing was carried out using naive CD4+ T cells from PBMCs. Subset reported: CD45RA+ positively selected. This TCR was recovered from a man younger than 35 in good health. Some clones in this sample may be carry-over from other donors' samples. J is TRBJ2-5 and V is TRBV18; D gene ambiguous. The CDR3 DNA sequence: TGTGCCAGCTCACCGCCATCAAAAGAGACCCAGTACTTC. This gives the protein CASSPPSKETQYF.